This T cell receptor beta chain was retrieved from a study of T cell responses to AZD1222 COVID-19 vaccine. Germline V gene data show CDR1 as SGHVS and CDR2 as FQNEAQ. This CDR3 spans 15 amino acids. V lost 1 base, J lost 3 bases, and 9 bases lay in between. Clones were read by immunoSEQ multiplex PCR, and TCRdb kept only the in-frame ones, dropping some. The sample contains about 190,000 clones, almost 95% of which appear only once. This chain joins TRBV7-8 and TRBJ1-4; no definite D call. This TCR came from an adult in good health. The sample consisted of peripheral blood, taken on day 0 of AZD1222 vaccination. The CDR3 nucleotides are TGTGCCAGCAGCTTAGGTGGGCAGGCTAATGAAAAACTGTTTTTT. Its protein is CASSLGGQANEKLFF.